This T cell receptor (beta chain) is drawn from a study of cytomegalovirus exposure and HLA in healthy donors. Both 60 Vbeta primers and 13 Jbeta primers went into the PCR. Only in-frame clones appear in the TCRdb table, and some are missing; sequencing was by immunoSEQ multiplex PCR. Counted here are 200,000 or so clones, 75% to 85% occurring once; the ten biggest clones make up 6.5%. The CDR3 length is 18 residues. The clonotype comes from a woman in her forties or fifties in good health and CMV-seropositive. Sample: PBMCs. The rearrangement uses TRBV12-2 and TRBJ2-1; the listed D gene, TRBD1, was not tested against the DNA. TRBV12-2 is noted as a pseudogene. Here the CDR3 reads CASRLTLGASRGYNEQFF. The CDR3 nucleotides are TGTGCAAGTCGCTTAACCCTTGGGGCTAGCAGGGGTTACAATGAGCAGTTCTTC.